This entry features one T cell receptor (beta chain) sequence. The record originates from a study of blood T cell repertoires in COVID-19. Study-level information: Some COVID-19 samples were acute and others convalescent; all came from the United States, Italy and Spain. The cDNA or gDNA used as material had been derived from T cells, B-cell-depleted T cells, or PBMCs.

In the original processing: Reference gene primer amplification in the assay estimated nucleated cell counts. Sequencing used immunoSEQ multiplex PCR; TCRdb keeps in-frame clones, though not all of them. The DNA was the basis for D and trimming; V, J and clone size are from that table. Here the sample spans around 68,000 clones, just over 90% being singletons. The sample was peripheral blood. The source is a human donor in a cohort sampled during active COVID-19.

The CDR3: CASSLVGRDTGELFF. Written as DNA, the CDR3 is TGTGCCAGCAGCTTAGTCGGGAGAGACACCGGGGAGCTGTTTTTT. The chain is built from TRBV7-9 and TRBJ2-2; tentative D call: TRBD2 (6 bases). Germline V gives CDR1 SEHNR, CDR2 FQNEAQ (reference sequence). V shed 1 base and J shed 3 bases, with 9 bases lying between them. The CDR3 is made up of 15 amino acids. Full variable domain (outside the CDR3, taken from reference TRBV7-9 and TRBJ2-2): DTGVSQNPRHKITKRGQNVTFRCDPISEHNRLYWYRQTLGQGPEFLTYFQNEAQLEKSRLLSDRFSAERPKGSFSTLEIQRTEQGDSAMYLCASSLVGRDTGELFFGEGSRLTVL.